This TCR beta chain originates from a study of T cells after yellow fever vaccination. Study overall: Each low-cell-number fraction was prepared by means of SMART-Seq v4 Ultra Low Input.

The CDR3 contains 14 residues. Findings of the study overall: Clonotypes shared by both compartments, CD4 and CD8, made up a small share.

This clonotype appeared many times. Its antigen is unidentified. One end of the junction varies from germline; a read error may be responsible. TCRdb fed the 5' RACE reads into MiXCR, producing one record per CDR3 protein. The sample has 120,000 to 150,000 distinct CDR3 sequences; 6.5% to 8.5% are singletons. The chain carries TRBV12-3 or TRBV12-4 and TRBJ2-7; 14 positions match TRBD2. This sequence originates from a man aged 25 to 45 who received the YFV17D yellow fever vaccine. The material was CD4+ T cells sorted from PBMCs, obtained 5 days after the yellow fever booster vaccination. Here the CDR3 DNA reads TGTGCCAGCAGCTCCGGGACTAGCGGGAGTGGAGGCTCCTTC. This translates into CASSSGTSGSGGSF.